A selection of T cell receptor beta chains follows, all from one sample in a study of blood T cells in healthy people across ages. TCRdb analysed the 5' RACE reads with MiXCR anew, one entry per CDR3 protein. Among 650,000 to 800,000 distinct CDR3 sequences listed, around 42% were seen once. The sequencing input was blood. The receptors stem from a man in his sixties in good health. Each CDR3 is given with its conserved first and last residue. Each record gives: J gene, D gene, V gene, CDR3 length, clone size, CDR3 protein, CDR3 DNA. The D gene is left open where the match is weak. The listing skips clone size in some rows; elsewhere it reads once, few, many or a size class.

J: TRBJ1-6
D: .
V: TRBV6-2/TRBV6-3
length: 13
size: .
CDR3: CASSLGFPSPLHF
DNA: TGTGCCAGCAGTTTGGGGTTCCCTTCACCCCTCCACTTT

J: TRBJ2-3
D: .
V: TRBV6-2/TRBV6-3
length: 16
size: .
CDR3: CASSYRHQGMTDSQYF
DNA: TGTGCCAGCAGTTACCGCCACCAGGGTATGACAGATTCGCAGTATTTT

J: TRBJ2-7
D: .
V: TRBV7-2
length: 15
size: .
CDR3: CASSLAPGGFSEQYF
DNA: TGTGCCAGCAGCTTAGCCCCAGGGGGGTTCTCCGAGCAGTACTTC

J: TRBJ2-3
D: .
V: TRBV24-1
length: 15
size: .
CDR3: CATSGGGANGDTQYF
DNA: TGTGCCACCAGTGGGGGGGGGGCAAACGGAGATACGCAGTATTTT

J: TRBJ2-5
D: .
V: TRBV6-2/TRBV6-3
length: 14
size: few
CDR3: CASSRSSNQETQYF
DNA: TGTGCCAGCAGCCGGTCTTCGAATCAAGAGACCCAGTACTTC

J: TRBJ2-4
D: TRBD1
V: TRBV27
length: 15
size: .
CDR3: CASSAAGGVTNIQYF
DNA: TGTGCCAGCAGTGCCGCAGGGGGCGTAACGAACATTCAGTACTTC

J: TRBJ2-3
D: .
V: TRBV5-1
length: 15
size: few
CDR3: CASSFTAGTTDTQYF
DNA: TGCGCCAGCAGCTTTACTGCGGGGACCACAGATACGCAGTATTTT

J: TRBJ2-4
D: TRBD1
V: TRBV5-1
length: 14
size: .
CDR3: CASSPNSDRALQYF
DNA: TGCGCCAGCAGCCCGAACTCAGACAGGGCCCTTCAGTACTTC

J: TRBJ2-5
D: .
V: TRBV3-1
length: 18
size: few
CDR3: CASSQGQILILRQETQYF
DNA: TGTGCCAGCAGCCAAGGACAGATCCTAATCCTTCGGCAAGAGACCCAGTACTTC

J: TRBJ2-1
D: .
V: TRBV5-1
length: 15
size: once
CDR3: CASSLGSRVWDEQFF
DNA: TGCGCCAGCAGCTTGGGAAGCAGGGTCTGGGATGAGCAGTTCTTC

J: TRBJ2-4
D: .
V: TRBV3-1
length: 16
size: .
CDR3: CASNQVTQLAKNIQYF
DNA: TGTGCCAGCAACCAAGTGACCCAATTAGCCAAAAACATTCAGTACTTC

J: TRBJ2-5
D: TRBD2
V: TRBV12-3/TRBV12-4
length: 15
size: few
CDR3: CASSPSGGRRETQYF
DNA: TGTGCCAGCAGTCCTAGCGGGGGTCGGCGGGAGACCCAGTACTTC

J: TRBJ1-2
D: .
V: TRBV27
length: 16
size: few
CDR3: CASSAQGRGVSYGYTF
DNA: TGTGCCAGCAGTGCACAGGGACGGGGGGTGAGTTATGGCTACACCTTC

J: TRBJ2-7
D: .
V: TRBV6-2/TRBV6-3
length: 15
size: .
CDR3: CASSYSAVRAYEQYF
DNA: TGTGCCAGCAGTTACTCGGCGGTTAGGGCCTACGAGCAGTACTTC

J: TRBJ1-5
D: .
V: TRBV3-1
length: 14
size: .
CDR3: CASSQGTANQPQHF
DNA: TGTGCCAGCAGCCAAGGGACAGCAAATCAGCCCCAGCATTTT

J: TRBJ1-5
D: .
V: TRBV4-3
length: 15
size: .
CDR3: CASSQGGLPNQPQHF
DNA: TGCGCCAGCAGCCAGGGGGGACTCCCCAATCAGCCCCAGCATTTT

J: TRBJ1-2
D: TRBD1
V: TRBV29-1
length: 13
size: .
CDR3: CSVLTGKYDGYTF
DNA: TGCAGCGTGCTGACAGGGAAATACGATGGCTACACCTTC

J: TRBJ2-1
D: .
V: TRBV10-3
length: 13
size: .
CDR3: CAISALEGGEQFF
DNA: TGTGCCATCAGTGCCCTAGAGGGCGGAGAGCAGTTCTTC

J: TRBJ2-3
D: .
V: TRBV20-1
length: 16
size: .
CDR3: CSAPPISGFSTETQYF
DNA: TGCAGTGCTCCGCCCATCTCCGGATTCAGCACAGAAACGCAGTATTTT

J: TRBJ2-5
D: .
V: TRBV28
length: 11
size: .
CDR3: CASSSSGGQYF
DNA: TGTGCCAGCAGTTCCTCCGGGGGTCAGTACTTC

J: TRBJ2-3
D: TRBD2
V: TRBV4-3
length: 16
size: few
CDR3: CASSQIGGGSTDTQYF
DNA: TGCGCCAGCAGCCAAATTGGGGGGGGGAGCACAGATACGCAGTATTTT

J: TRBJ2-7
D: .
V: TRBV20-1
length: 14
size: few
CDR3: CSARVETPRGSQYF
DNA: TGCAGTGCTAGAGTGGAGACCCCTCGCGGTTCTCAGTACTTC

J: TRBJ2-7
D: .
V: TRBV6-2/TRBV6-3
length: 15
size: .
CDR3: CASTMSRGRVNEQYF
DNA: TGTGCCAGCACCATGAGTCGAGGCAGGGTGAACGAGCAGTACTTC

J: TRBJ1-5
D: TRBD1
V: TRBV4-3
length: 15
size: few
CDR3: CASSQGQGRNQPQHF
DNA: TGCGCCAGCAGCCAGGGACAGGGCAGGAATCAGCCCCAGCATTTT

J: TRBJ2-7
D: TRBD2
V: TRBV12-3/TRBV12-4
length: 17
size: .
CDR3: CASSLRSSGTRTYEQYF
DNA: TGTGCCAGCAGTTTAAGGAGCTCCGGGACTAGAACATACGAGCAGTACTTC

J: TRBJ2-1
D: .
V: TRBV29-1
length: 11
size: many
CDR3: CSVLYLGVWFF
DNA: TGCAGCGTTTTATATTTAGGGGTATGGTTCTTC

J: TRBJ1-1
D: .
V: TRBV20-1
length: 15
size: many
CDR3: CSARGAARGNTEAFF
DNA: TGCAGTGCTAGGGGGGCTGCAAGAGGGAACACTGAAGCTTTCTTT

J: TRBJ1-2
D: TRBD1
V: TRBV27
length: 16
size: few
CDR3: CASSHNRGIFLYGYTF
DNA: TGTGCCAGCAGTCACAACAGGGGAATCTTTCTCTATGGCTACACCTTC

J: TRBJ2-1
D: .
V: TRBV3-1
length: 12
size: .
CDR3: CASSRRVDEQFF
DNA: TGTGCCAGCAGCCGTAGGGTGGATGAGCAGTTCTTC

J: TRBJ2-5
D: .
V: TRBV4-1
length: 15
size: many
CDR3: CASSPRTALQETQYF
DNA: TGCGCCAGCAGCCCCCGGACAGCATTACAAGAGACCCAGTACTTC

J: TRBJ2-1
D: TRBD1
V: TRBV5-1
length: 15
size: few
CDR3: CASSLDGQADNEQFF
DNA: TGCGCCAGCAGCTTGGATGGACAGGCCGACAATGAGCAGTTCTTC

J: TRBJ2-1
D: .
V: TRBV28
length: 17
size: few
CDR3: CASSPPRRRTSYNEQFF
DNA: TGTGCCAGCAGTCCTCCCCGCCGCCGGACCTCCTACAATGAGCAGTTCTTC

J: TRBJ2-1
D: .
V: TRBV27
length: 17
size: .
CDR3: CASSLSAGDTGYNEQFF
DNA: TGTGCCAGCAGTTTATCGGCAGGGGACACAGGCTACAATGAGCAGTTCTTC

J: TRBJ2-1
D: .
V: TRBV6-2/TRBV6-3
length: 16
size: .
CDR3: CASSYRRIPSGNGQFF
DNA: TGTGCCAGCAGTTACAGGCGGATCCCCTCCGGGAATGGGCAGTTCTTC

J: TRBJ2-5
D: TRBD2
V: TRBV20-1
length: 16
size: few
CDR3: CSARDAQRGLQETQYF
DNA: TGCAGTGCTAGAGATGCCCAGCGGGGACTCCAAGAGACCCAGTACTTC

J: TRBJ1-5
D: TRBD1
V: TRBV5-5
length: 14
size: .
CDR3: CASSLRTGGEPQHF
DNA: TGTGCCAGCAGCTTGAGGACAGGGGGGGAGCCCCAGCATTTT

J: TRBJ2-5
D: .
V: TRBV7-2
length: 13
size: .
CDR3: CASSPVNRETQYF
DNA: TGTGCCAGCAGCCCGGTTAACAGGGAGACCCAGTACTTC

J: TRBJ1-2
D: .
V: TRBV6-1
length: 13
size: few
CDR3: CASTPEGFGRYTF
DNA: TGTGCCAGCACACCTGAGGGTTTCGGTCGCTACACCTTC

J: TRBJ2-1
D: .
V: TRBV25-1
length: 14
size: .
CDR3: CASTQEGNGREQFF
DNA: TGTGCCAGCACCCAGGAGGGTAATGGAAGGGAGCAGTTCTTC

J: TRBJ2-1
D: TRBD2
V: TRBV12-3/TRBV12-4
length: 13
size: .
CDR3: CASRYSGGNEQFF
DNA: TGTGCCAGCAGATATAGCGGGGGCAATGAGCAGTTCTTC

J: TRBJ1-2
D: .
V: TRBV27
length: 14
size: .
CDR3: CASRGQAFNYGYTF
DNA: TGTGCCAGCAGGGGGCAGGCCTTTAACTATGGCTACACCTTC

J: TRBJ2-7
D: .
V: TRBV5-6
length: 15
size: once
CDR3: CASSFLVSSYNEQYF
DNA: TGTGCCAGCAGCTTCCTGGTAAGCTCCTACAATGAGCAGTACTTC

J: TRBJ2-5
D: TRBD2
V: TRBV20-1
length: 17
size: few
CDR3: CSARDATSGGLQETQYF
DNA: TGCAGTGCTAGAGATGCCACTAGCGGGGGGCTCCAGGAGACCCAGTACTTC

J: TRBJ1-2
D: .
V: TRBV7-2
length: 14
size: .
CDR3: CASSQEGVIGGYTF
DNA: TGTGCCAGCAGCCAAGAGGGGGTTATTGGTGGCTACACCTTC

J: TRBJ2-1
D: TRBD1
V: TRBV20-1
length: 15
size: .
CDR3: CSALLGDRGRNEQFF
DNA: TGCAGTGCTCTTTTAGGGGACAGGGGGCGTAATGAGCAGTTCTTC

J: TRBJ2-4
D: .
V: TRBV14
length: 11
size: .
CDR3: CASSPGTPGYF
DNA: TGTGCCAGCAGCCCTGGGACTCCCGGGTACTTC

J: TRBJ2-7
D: TRBD2
V: TRBV27
length: 16
size: few
CDR3: CASSPNPASGAYEQYF
DNA: TGTGCCAGCAGTCCAAACCCGGCTAGCGGGGCTTACGAGCAGTACTTC

J: TRBJ2-7
D: .
V: TRBV4-1
length: 16
size: few
CDR3: CASSQDFPGTSYEQYF
DNA: TGCGCCAGCAGCCAAGACTTCCCAGGCACCTCCTACGAGCAGTACTTC

J: TRBJ1-6
D: TRBD1
V: TRBV3-1
length: 16
size: .
CDR3: CASSQVEQGAYSPLHF
DNA: TGTGCCAGCAGCCAAGTGGAACAGGGGGCATATTCACCCCTCCACTTT

J: TRBJ1-4
D: TRBD1
V: TRBV6-7
length: 15
size: .
CDR3: CASSSTGQVDEKLFF
DNA: TGTGCCAGCAGTTCTACGGGACAGGTGGACGAAAAACTGTTTTTT

J: TRBJ2-1
D: TRBD1
V: TRBV29-1
length: 14
size: once
CDR3: CSVDAGQVFNEQFF
DNA: TGCAGCGTTGACGCGGGACAGGTATTCAATGAGCAGTTCTTC

J: TRBJ1-5
D: TRBD1
V: TRBV20-1
length: 14
size: few
CDR3: CSAPHRGRDQPQHF
DNA: TGCAGTGCTCCACACAGGGGGCGAGATCAGCCCCAGCATTTT